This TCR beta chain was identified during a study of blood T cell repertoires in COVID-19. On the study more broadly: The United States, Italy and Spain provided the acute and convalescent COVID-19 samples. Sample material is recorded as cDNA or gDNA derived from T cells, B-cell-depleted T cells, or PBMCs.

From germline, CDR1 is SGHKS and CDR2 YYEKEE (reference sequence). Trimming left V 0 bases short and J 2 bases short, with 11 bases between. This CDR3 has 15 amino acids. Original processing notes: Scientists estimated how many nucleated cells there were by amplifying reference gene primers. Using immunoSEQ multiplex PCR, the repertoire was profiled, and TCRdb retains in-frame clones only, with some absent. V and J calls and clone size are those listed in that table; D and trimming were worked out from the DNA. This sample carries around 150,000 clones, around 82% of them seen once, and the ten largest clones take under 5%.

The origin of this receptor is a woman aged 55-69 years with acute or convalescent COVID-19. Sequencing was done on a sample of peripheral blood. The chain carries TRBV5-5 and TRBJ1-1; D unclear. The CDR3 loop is CASSLGETTNTEAFF. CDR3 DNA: TGTGCCAGCAGCTTGGGGGAGACAACAAACACTGAAGCTTTCTTT.